This T cell receptor (beta chain) is from a study of cytomegalovirus exposure and HLA in healthy donors. Of note for this clone: Its specificity is not known.

A multiplex PCR was run with 60 Vbeta primers and 13 Jbeta primers. The table came from immunoSEQ multiplex PCR; TCRdb's copy has only in-frame clones and leaves some out. The repertoire has about 220,000 clones, under 80% of them found once; the top ten carry 1.5% to 2%. Overall study results and limits: Exclusion as indistinguishable affected some V segments, including TRBV6-2 and TRBV6-3.

The CDR3 sequence is 13 residues long. Deletions cut 5 bases from V and 9 bases from J, with 14 bases between. Germline values: CDR1 SGHTA, CDR2 FQGNSA. The sequence came from a young woman in good health and CMV-seronegative. The sample consisted of PBMCs. This chain joins TRBV7-2 and TRBJ2-1; D is unclear. The CDR3 spells CASSSVRSAEQFF. CDR3 in DNA: TGTGCCAGCAGCAGCGTAAGGTCGGCTGAGCAGTTCTTC.